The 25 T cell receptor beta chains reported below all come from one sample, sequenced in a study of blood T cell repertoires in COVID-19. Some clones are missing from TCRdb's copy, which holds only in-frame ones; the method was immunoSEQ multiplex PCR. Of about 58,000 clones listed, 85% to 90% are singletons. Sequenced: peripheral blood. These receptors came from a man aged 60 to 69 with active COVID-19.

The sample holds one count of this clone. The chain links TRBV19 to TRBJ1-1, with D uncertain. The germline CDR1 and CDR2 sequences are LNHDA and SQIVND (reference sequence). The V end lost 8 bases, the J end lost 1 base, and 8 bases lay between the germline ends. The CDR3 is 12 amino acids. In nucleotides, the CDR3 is TGTGCCAGTGTTCTCTGGAACACTGAAGCTTTCTTT. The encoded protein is CASVLWNTEAFF.

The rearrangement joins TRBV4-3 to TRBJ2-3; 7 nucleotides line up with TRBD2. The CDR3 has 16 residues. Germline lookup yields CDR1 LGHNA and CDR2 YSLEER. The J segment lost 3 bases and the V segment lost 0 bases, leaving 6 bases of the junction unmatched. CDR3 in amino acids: CASSQEGTSVTDTQYF. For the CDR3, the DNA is TGCGCCAGCAGCCAAGAAGGCACTAGCGTTACAGATACGCAGTATTTT.

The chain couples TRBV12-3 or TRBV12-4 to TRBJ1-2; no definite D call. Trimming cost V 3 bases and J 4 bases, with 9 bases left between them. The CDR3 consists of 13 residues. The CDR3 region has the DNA TGTGCCAGCAGTTTGCGGGGAGTCTATGGCTACACCTTC. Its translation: CASSLRGVYGYTF.

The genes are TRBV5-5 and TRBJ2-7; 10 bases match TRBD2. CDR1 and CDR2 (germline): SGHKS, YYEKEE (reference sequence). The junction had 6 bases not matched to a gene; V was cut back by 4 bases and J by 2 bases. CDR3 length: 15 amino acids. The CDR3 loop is CASSPGLAVPYEQYF. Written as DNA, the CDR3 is TGTGCCAGCAGCCCCGGACTAGCGGTTCCCTACGAGCAGTACTTC.

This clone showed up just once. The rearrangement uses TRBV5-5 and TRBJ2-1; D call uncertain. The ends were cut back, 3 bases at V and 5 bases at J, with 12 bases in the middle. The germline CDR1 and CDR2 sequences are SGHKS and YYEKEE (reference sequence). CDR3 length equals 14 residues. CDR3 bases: TGTGCCAGCAGCTCGATGATCCGAGACAATGAGCAGTTCTTC. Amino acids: CASSSMIRDNEQFF.

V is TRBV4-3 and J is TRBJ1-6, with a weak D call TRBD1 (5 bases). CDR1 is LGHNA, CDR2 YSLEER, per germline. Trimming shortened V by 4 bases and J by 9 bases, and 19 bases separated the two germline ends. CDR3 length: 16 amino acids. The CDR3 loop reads CASSPTRGGLSSPLHF. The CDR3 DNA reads TGCGCCAGCAGCCCTACGCGGGGGGGTCTGAGTTCACCCCTCCACTTT.

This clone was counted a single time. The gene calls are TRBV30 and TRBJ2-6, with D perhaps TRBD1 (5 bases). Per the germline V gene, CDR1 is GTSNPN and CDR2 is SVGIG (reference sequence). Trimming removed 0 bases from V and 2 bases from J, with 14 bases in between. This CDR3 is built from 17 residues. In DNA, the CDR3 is TGTGCCTGGAGTGTAATGAGGCAGGGCCCTGGGGCCAACGTCCTGACTTTC. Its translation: CAWSVMRQGPGANVLTF. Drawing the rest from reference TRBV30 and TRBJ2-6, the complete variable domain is SQTIHQWPATLVQPVGSPLSLECTVEGTSNPNLYWYRQAAGRGLQLLFYSVGIGQISSEVPQNLSASRPQDRQFILSSKKLLLSDSGFYLCAWSVMRQGPGANVLTFGAGSRLTVL.

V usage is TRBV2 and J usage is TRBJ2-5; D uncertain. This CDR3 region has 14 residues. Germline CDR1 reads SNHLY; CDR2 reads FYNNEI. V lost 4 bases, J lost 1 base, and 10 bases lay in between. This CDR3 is CASSVSDTQETQYF. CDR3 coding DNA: TGTGCCAGCAGTGTGAGTGACACCCAAGAGACCCAGTACTTC.

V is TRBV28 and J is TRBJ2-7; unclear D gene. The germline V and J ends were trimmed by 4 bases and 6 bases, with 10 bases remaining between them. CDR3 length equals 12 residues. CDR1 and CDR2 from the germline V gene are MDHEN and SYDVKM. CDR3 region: CASSYQWSEQYF. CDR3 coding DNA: TGTGCCAGCAGTTACCAGTGGAGCGAGCAGTACTTC. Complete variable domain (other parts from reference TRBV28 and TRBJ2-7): DVKVTQSSRYLVKRTGEKVFLECVQDMDHENMFWYRQDPGLGLRLIYFSYDVKMKEKGDIPEGYSVSREKKERFSLILESASTNQTSMYLCASSYQWSEQYFGPGTRLTVT.

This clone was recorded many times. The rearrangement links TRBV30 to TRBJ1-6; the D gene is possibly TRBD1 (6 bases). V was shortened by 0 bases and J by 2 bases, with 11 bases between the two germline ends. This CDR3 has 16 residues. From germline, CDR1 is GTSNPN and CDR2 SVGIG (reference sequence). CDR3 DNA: TGTGCCTGGAGTGTACGACAGGCTCCCTATAATTCACCCCTCCACTTT. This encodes CAWSVRQAPYNSPLHF.

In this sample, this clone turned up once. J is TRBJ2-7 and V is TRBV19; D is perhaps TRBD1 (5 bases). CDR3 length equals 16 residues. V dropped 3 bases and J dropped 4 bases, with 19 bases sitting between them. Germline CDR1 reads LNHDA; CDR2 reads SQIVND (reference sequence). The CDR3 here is CASSIGVGANTYEQYF. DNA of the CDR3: TGTGCCAGTAGTATTGGCGTTGGGGCGAACACGTACGAGCAGTACTTC.

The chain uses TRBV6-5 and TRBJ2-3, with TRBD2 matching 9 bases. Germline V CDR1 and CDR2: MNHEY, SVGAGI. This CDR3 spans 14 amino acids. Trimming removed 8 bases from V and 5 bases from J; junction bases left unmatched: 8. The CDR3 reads CASGGRGALDTQYF. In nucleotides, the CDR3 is TGTGCCAGCGGCGGGAGGGGAGCCTTAGATACGCAGTATTTT.

DNA of the CDR3: TGTGCCAGCAGCTTAGCAGGGCCCATGAACACTGAAGCTTTCTTT. Its protein product is CASSLAGPMNTEAFF. The rearrangement uses TRBV13 and TRBJ1-1; TRBD1 might be the D (5 bases). CDR3 length: 15 amino acids. Trimming took off 1 base at V and 0 bases at J, with 9 bases between the two ends. Germline CDR1 is PRHDT and CDR2 is FYEKMQ (reference sequence).

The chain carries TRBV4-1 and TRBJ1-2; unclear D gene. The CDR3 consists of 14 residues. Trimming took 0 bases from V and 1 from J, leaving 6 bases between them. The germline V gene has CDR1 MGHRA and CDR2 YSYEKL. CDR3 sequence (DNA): TGCGCCAGCAGCCAAGAGGCCGTTAACTATGGCTACACCTTC. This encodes CASSQEAVNYGYTF.

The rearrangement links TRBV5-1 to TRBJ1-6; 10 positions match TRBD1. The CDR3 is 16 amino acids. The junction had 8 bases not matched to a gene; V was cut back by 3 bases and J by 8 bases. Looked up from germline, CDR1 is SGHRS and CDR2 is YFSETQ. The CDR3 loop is CASSSTGTGVDSPLHF. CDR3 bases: TGCGCCAGCAGCTCAACCGGGACAGGGGTAGATTCACCCCTCCACTTT.

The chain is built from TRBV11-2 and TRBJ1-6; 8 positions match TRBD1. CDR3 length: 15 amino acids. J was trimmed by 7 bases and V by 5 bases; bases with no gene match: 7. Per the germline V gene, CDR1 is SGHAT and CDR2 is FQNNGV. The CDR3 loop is CASSRGTGPNSPLHF. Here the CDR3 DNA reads TGTGCCAGCAGCCGTGGGACAGGTCCAAATTCACCCCTCCACTTT.

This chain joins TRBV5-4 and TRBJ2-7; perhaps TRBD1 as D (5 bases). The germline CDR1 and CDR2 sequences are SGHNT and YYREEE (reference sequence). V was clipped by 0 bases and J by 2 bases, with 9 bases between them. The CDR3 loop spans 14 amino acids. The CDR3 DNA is TGTGCCAGCAGCTTGGCCCAGGGTCCCTACGAGCAGTACTTC. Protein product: CASSLAQGPYEQYF.

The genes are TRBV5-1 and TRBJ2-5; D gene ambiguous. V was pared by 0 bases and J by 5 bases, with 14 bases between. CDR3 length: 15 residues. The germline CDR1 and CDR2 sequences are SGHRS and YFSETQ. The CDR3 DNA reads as TGCGCCAGCAGCTTGGCCAAGGCCGCCGGGGAGACCCAGTACTTC. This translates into CASSLAKAAGETQYF.

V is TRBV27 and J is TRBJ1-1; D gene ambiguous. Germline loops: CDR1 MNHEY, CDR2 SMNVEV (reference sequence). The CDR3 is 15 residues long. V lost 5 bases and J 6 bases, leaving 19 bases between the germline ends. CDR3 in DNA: TGTGCCAGCAGTGGTGCGGGGATTGATGTCGCTGAAGCTTTCTTT. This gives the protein CASSGAGIDVAEAFF.

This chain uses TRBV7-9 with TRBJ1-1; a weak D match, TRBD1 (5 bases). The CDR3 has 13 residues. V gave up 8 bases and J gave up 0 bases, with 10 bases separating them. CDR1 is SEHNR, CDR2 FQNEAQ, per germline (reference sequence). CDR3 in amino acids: CASVGGMNTEAFF. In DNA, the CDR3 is TGTGCCAGCGTTGGGGGGATGAACACTGAAGCTTTCTTT.

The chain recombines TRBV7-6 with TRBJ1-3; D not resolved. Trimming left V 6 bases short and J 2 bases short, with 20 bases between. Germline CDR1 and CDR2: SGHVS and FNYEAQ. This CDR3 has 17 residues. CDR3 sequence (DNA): TGTGCCAGCAGTTCGACGCCAGCGGGCAGGACTGGAAACACCATATATTTT. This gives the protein CASSSTPAGRTGNTIYF.

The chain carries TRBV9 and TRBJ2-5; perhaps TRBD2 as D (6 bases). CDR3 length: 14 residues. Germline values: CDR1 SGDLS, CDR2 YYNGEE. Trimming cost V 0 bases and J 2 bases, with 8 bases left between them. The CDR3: CASSVGGIQETQYF. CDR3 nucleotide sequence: TGTGCCAGCAGCGTAGGCGGGATACAAGAGACCCAGTACTTC.

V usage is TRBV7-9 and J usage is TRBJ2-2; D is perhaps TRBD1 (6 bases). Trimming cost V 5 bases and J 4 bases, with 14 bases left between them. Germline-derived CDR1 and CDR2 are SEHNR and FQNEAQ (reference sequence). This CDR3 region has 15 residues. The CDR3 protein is CASSQDRLTTGELFF. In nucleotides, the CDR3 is TGTGCCAGCAGCCAAGACAGGTTGACCACCGGGGAGCTGTTTTTT.

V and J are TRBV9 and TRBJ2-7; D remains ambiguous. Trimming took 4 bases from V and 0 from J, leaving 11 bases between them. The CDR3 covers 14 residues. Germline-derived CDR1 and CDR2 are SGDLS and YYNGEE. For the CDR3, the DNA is TGTGCCAGCAGCCTAGGGCAGGCCTCCTACGAGCAGTACTTC. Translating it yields CASSLGQASYEQYF.

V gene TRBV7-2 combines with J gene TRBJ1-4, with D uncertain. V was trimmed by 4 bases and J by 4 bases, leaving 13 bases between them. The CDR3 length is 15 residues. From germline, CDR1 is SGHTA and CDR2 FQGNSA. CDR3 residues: CASSSATGINEKLFF. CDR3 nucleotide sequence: TGTGCCAGCAGCTCAGCGACGGGGATTAATGAAAAACTGTTTTTT.